A selection of T cell receptor beta chains follows, all from one sample in a study of beta chain features in type 1 diabetes. The assay was immunoSEQ multiplex PCR, and TCRdb's table has in-frame clones only and misses some. The data contain 630,000 or so clones, more than 12% of them singletons. The specimen was naive CD4+ T cells from blood. These receptor sequences come from a man younger than 30 with type 1 diabetes. Both conserved end residues are part of each CDR3. Each record gives: CDR3 length, V gene, D gene, J gene, clone size, CDR3 DNA, CDR3 protein. D genes are given only for firm matches. Size is stated for part of the rows, as once, few or many counts, or as a class when the clone is expanded.

>16|TRBV6-5|NA|TRBJ2-2|few
TGTGCCAGCAGTTACCCTGAAGGGGGTAACACCGGGGAGCTGTTTTTT
CASSYPEGGNTGELFF
>12|TRBV7-7|TRBD2|TRBJ2-5|NA
TGTGCTAGCGGGCTAGCGAAAGAGACCCAGTACTTC
CASGLAKETQYF
>15|TRBV7-9|NA|TRBJ1-1|few
TGTGCCAGCAGCTTAGCGAGGGGGTTGAACACTGAAGCTTTCTTT
CASSLARGLNTEAFF
>17|TRBV4-1|NA|TRBJ2-2|few
TGCGCCAGCAGCCAAATTCGAGGGTTCGCGAACACCGGGGAGCTGTTTTTT
CASSQIRGFANTGELFF
>16|TRBV1|NA|TRBJ2-4|NA
TGCACCAGCAGCCAAGACCCAGCGGGGGGGCTTTACATTCAGTACTTC
CTSSQDPAGGLYIQYF
>13|TRBV30|TRBD2|TRBJ2-5|NA
TGTGCCTGGAGTGGTGGGGGGGAAGAGACCCAGTACTTC
CAWSGGGEETQYF
>15|TRBV13|NA|TRBJ2-7|NA
TGTGCCAGCAGCTTGGGGCGGGCCCTAGGGAACGAGCAGTACTTC
CASSLGRALGNEQYF
>15|TRBV9|TRBD1|TRBJ1-2|few
TGTGCCAGCAGCGTAGAGGGACAGGGAAACTATGGCTACACCTTC
CASSVEGQGNYGYTF
>14|TRBV2|TRBD1|TRBJ2-7|NA
TGTGCCAGCAGTACGGGACAGGGGAAGAACGAGCAGTACTTC
CASSTGQGKNEQYF
>16|TRBV4-3|NA|TRBJ1-6|few
TGCGCCAGCAGCCAAGACAGGAGAACCTATAATTCACCCCTCCACTTT
CASSQDRRTYNSPLHF
>15|TRBV6-1|NA|TRBJ2-1|NA
TGTGCCAGCAGCTCCCGTATGAGCTCCTACAATGAGCAGTTCTTC
CASSSRMSSYNEQFF
>15|TRBV6-5|NA|TRBJ2-3|few
TGTGCCAGCAGTTACCGGGGATTGGGGGGAGATACGCAGTATTTT
CASSYRGLGGDTQYF